Ten or more counts support the clone carrying this T cell receptor beta chain. The source of the sample is a study of neurological immune-mediated disorders. Study details: Of the multiple sclerosis patients, about 34 in total, roughly 30 were relapsing-remitting and 3 were secondary progressive.

Germline V gene lookup returns CDR1 DFQATT and CDR2 SNEGSKA (reference sequence). CDR3 size: 15 residues. V was shortened by 0 bases and J by 10 bases, with 18 bases between the two germline ends. Synthesis of cDNA used 5'RACE (with 10-nucleotide random UMIs). One entry per CDR3 protein results from TCRdb running MiXCR on the 5' RACE reads. The sample lists over 45,000 distinct CDR3 sequences, 2.5% to 3.5% occurring once. The source is a woman between 50 and 59 years old with multiple sclerosis. Input material: PBMCs. The V call is TRBV20-1, the J call TRBJ1-4; D is possibly TRBD1 (5 bases). CDR3 nucleotides: TGCAGTGCTAGAGATCAAAGTCGGGGGACGGGAAAACTGTTTTTT. Protein sequence: CSARDQSRGTGKLFF.